A selection of T cell receptor beta chains follows, all from one sample in a study of blood T cell repertoires in COVID-19. TCRdb's table, derived via immunoSEQ multiplex PCR, lists solely in-frame clones and lacks some. The sample holds 280,000 or so clones; around 90% are singletons and the top ten take 9.4%. Material for sequencing was peripheral blood. These TCRs come from a man younger than 35 with active or convalescent COVID-19. Each CDR3 is given with its conserved first and last residue. D genes are given only for firm matches. Clone size appears in some rows only: once, few, many, or a class for an expanded clone.

>NA|TRBV6-6|NA|15|TRBJ1-1
TGTGCCAGCAGTTCGATGACCGGGGTGAACACTGAAGCTTTCTTT
CASSSMTGVNTEAFF
>NA|TRBV4-1|NA|15|TRBJ2-3
TGCGCCAGCAGCCAACGTTACTACCGGAGCGATAGGATGTATTTT
CASSQRYYRSDRMYF
>NA|TRBV11-2|NA|16|TRBJ1-2
TGTGCCAGCAGCTTAGTTTTCGCCGGGAGAAGCAATGGCTACACCTTC
CASSLVFAGRSNGYTF
>NA|TRBV11-2|NA|13|TRBJ1-2
TGTGCCAGCAGCTTGGAGGGGCTGGGTGGCTACACCTTC
CASSLEGLGGYTF
>NA|TRBV6-6|few|15|TRBJ1-5
TGTGCCAGCAGTTATAAGGAGAATAGCAATCAGCCCCAGCATTTT
CASSYKENSNQPQHF
>NA|TRBV6-5|NA|14|TRBJ1-6
TGTGCCAGCAGTTACTCTGGAGGTAGCTCACCCCTCCACTTT
CASSYSGGSSPLHF
>TRBD1|TRBV4-1|NA|15|TRBJ2-7
TGCGCCAGCAGCCAGAGCCTGACAGGGTCGGACGAGCAGTACTTC
CASSQSLTGSDEQYF
>NA|TRBV25-1|NA|16|TRBJ2-7
TGTGCCAGCAGTGAAGTTGGCACAGCTTTTTCCTACGAGCAGTACTTC
CASSEVGTAFSYEQYF
>TRBD2|TRBV4-2|few|19|TRBJ2-3
TGTGCCAGCAGCCAAGATCTTGGGACTAGCGGGGGGGTCCCAGATACGCAGTATTTT
CASSQDLGTSGGVPDTQYF
>NA|TRBV2|NA|15|TRBJ1-3
TGTGCCAGCAGTGACCGCGGACTTTTCGGAAACACCATATATTTT
CASSDRGLFGNTIYF
>TRBD2|TRBV6-1|NA|16|TRBJ2-1
TGTGCCAGCAGTGAATATTTGGGGGGGATGAGGAATGAGCAGTTCTTC
CASSEYLGGMRNEQFF
>TRBD1|TRBV12-3/TRBV12-4|NA|13|TRBJ2-7
TGTGCCAGCAGTCCGGACAGGGGTGGCGAGCAGTACTTC
CASSPDRGGEQYF
>NA|TRBV10-2|few|13|TRBJ1-1
TGCGCCAGCAGTGACGGGATCGGACTGGAAGCTTTCTTT
CASSDGIGLEAFF
>TRBD1|TRBV6-2/TRBV6-3|few|15|TRBJ1-2
TGTGCCAGCAGTTACGGGACAGGCAAGGACTATGGCTACACCTTC
CASSYGTGKDYGYTF
>NA|TRBV21-1|NA|12|TRBJ2-7
TGTGCCAGCAGCCAGGGTCCCTACGAGCAGTACTTC
CASSQGPYEQYF
>TRBD2|TRBV9|NA|17|TRBJ2-5
TGTGCCAGCAGCCTACCGCGGGGGACGGGGGAGGAAGAGACCCAGTACTTC
CASSLPRGTGEEETQYF
>TRBD1|TRBV9|NA|14|TRBJ2-7
TGTGCCAGCAGCCCTGCGGACAGGTCCTACGAGCAGTACTTC
CASSPADRSYEQYF
>NA|TRBV19|NA|15|TRBJ1-5
TGTGCCAGTACCGCCCGAACAGGGCGCAATCAGCCCCAGCATTTT
CASTARTGRNQPQHF
>TRBD1|TRBV2|NA|15|TRBJ1-2
TGTGCCAGCAGGGCAGACAGGGGGCTTAGCTATGGCTACACCTTC
CASRADRGLSYGYTF
>TRBD2|TRBV5-8|NA|19|TRBJ2-2
TGTGCCAGCAGCTTGGAGGGGACTAGCGGGGGGCTTTCCACCGGGGAGCTGTTTTTT
CASSLEGTSGGLSTGELFF